These 23 T cell receptor beta chains originate from one sample sequenced in a study of OX40 agonist ivuxolimab in advanced cancers. The method was immunoSEQ multiplex PCR; TCRdb's version includes in-frame clones alone and lacks a portion of them. This table has tens of thousands of clones, around 89% appearing once. Sample: CD4+ or CD8+ T cells sorted from blood, taken in a trial of the OX40 agonist ivuxolimab. These receptors originate from an adult with an advanced solid tumor such as melanoma, head and neck, liver or kidney cancer.

This chain joins TRBV29-1 and TRBJ2-7; D is unclear. Germline CDR1 SQVTM, CDR2 ANQGSEA. Trimming cost V 7 bases and J 6 bases, with 10 bases left between them. The CDR3 covers 10 residues. CDR3 amino acids: CSAISGEQYF. As DNA, the CDR3 is TGCAGCGCTATCTCGGGCGAGCAGTACTTC.

CDR3 nucleotides: TGTGCCAGCACGGGCACCCCCTCTGGAAACACCATATATTTT. Its protein is CASTGTPSGNTIYF. J is TRBJ1-3 and V is TRBV6-1; no definite D call. Germline-derived CDR1 and CDR2 are MNHNS and SASEGT. The CDR3 sequence is 14 residues long. V was trimmed by 7 bases and J by 0 bases, leaving 10 bases between them.

V is TRBV5-6 and J is TRBJ2-7, with D perhaps being TRBD1 or TRBD2 (5 bases each). CDR1 is SGHDT, CDR2 YYEEEE, per germline. There are 13 residues in the CDR3. Trimming left V 4 bases short and J 7 bases short, with 15 bases between. The CDR3: CASSPVGVIEQYF. For the CDR3, the DNA is TGTGCCAGCAGCCCCGTGGGGGTAATTGAGCAGTACTTC.

With regard to this clone: One junction end does not reproduce the germline sequence, and a read error may be involved. J is TRBJ2-2 and V is TRBV19; 9 positions match TRBD1. Germline V gene lookup returns CDR1 LNHDA and CDR2 SQIVND (reference sequence). The CDR3 runs 12 residues. CDR3 nucleotide sequence: TGTGCCAGTAGCCCAAGACAGGGGGAAGCTTTATTT. This encodes CASSPRQGEALF.

V is TRBV6-1 and J is TRBJ1-3; D remains unclear. Germline lookup yields CDR1 MNHNS and CDR2 SASEGT. Trimming removed 4 bases from V and 0 bases from J, with 10 bases in between. The CDR3 runs to 15 residues. DNA for the CDR3: TGTGCCAGCAGTGGACCCCTGAGCTCTGGAAACACCATATATTTT. Amino acids: CASSGPLSSGNTIYF.

A note on this clone: The sample holds other DNA sequences that translate to the same CDR3. The V call is TRBV9, the J call TRBJ2-1; 8 nucleotides line up with TRBD2. The CDR3 runs to 15 residues. Germline-derived CDR1 and CDR2 are SGDLS and YYNGEE. Trimming at V came to 4 bases and at J to 0 bases, leaving 3 bases not matched to a gene. CDR3 sequence (DNA): TGTGCCAGCAGCCCGGGGGGGAGCTCCTACAATGAGCAGTTCTTC. Protein: CASSPGGSSYNEQFF. The full variable domain, in which reference TRBV9 and TRBJ2-1 provide the parts outside the CDR3, is DSGVTQTPKHLITATGQRVTLRCSPRSGDLSVYWYQQSLDQGLQFLIQYYNGEERAKGNILERFSAQQFPDLHSELNLSSLELGDSALYFCASSPGGSSYNEQFFGPGTRLTVL.

CDR3 bases: TGTGCCAGCAGTTTTCGGGACTCCGATACGCAGTATTTT. It codes for CASSFRDSDTQYF. The genes are TRBV27 and TRBJ2-3; possible D gene TRBD2, 6 bases. CDR3 length equals 13 residues. Trimming took off 3 bases at V and 6 bases at J, with 10 bases between the two ends. CDR1 MNHEY and CDR2 SMNVEV come from the germline V gene (reference sequence).

The chain carries TRBV6-6 and TRBJ2-1; 7 positions match TRBD2. This CDR3 has 14 amino acids. Per the germline V gene, CDR1 is MNHNY and CDR2 is SVGAGI (reference sequence). Trimming at V came to 4 bases and at J to 8 bases, leaving 8 bases not matched to a gene. The CDR3 sequence: CASSWGLRIDEQFF. The CDR3 bases are TGTGCCAGCAGTTGGGGACTAAGGATTGATGAGCAGTTCTTC.

This chain joins TRBV7-9 and TRBJ1-1; D is uncertain. The V and J ends lost 5 bases and 1 base respectively, with 8 bases between them. Germline V lookup: CDR1 SEHNR, CDR2 FQNEAQ (reference sequence). The CDR3 has 13 amino acids. The CDR3 DNA sequence: TGTGCCAGCAGCAACCAAGGGAACACTGAAGCTTTCTTT. It translates to CASSNQGNTEAFF.

The chain is built from TRBV19 and TRBJ1-5, with 9 bases that match TRBD1. CDR1 and CDR2 (germline): LNHDA, SQIVND (reference sequence). After removal of 3 bases from V and 6 bases from J, the junction contained 3 bases not matched to a gene. The CDR3 covers 14 residues. The CDR3 spells CASSMGTGIQPQHF. For the CDR3, the DNA is TGTGCCAGTAGTATGGGGACAGGGATTCAGCCCCAGCATTTT.

The chain links TRBV9 to TRBJ2-1; 13 bases agree with TRBD2. This CDR3 contains 15 residues. Germline CDR1 is SGDLS and CDR2 is YYNGEE. V shed 0 bases and J 8 bases; nucleotides not matched to a gene: 2. CDR3 nucleotide sequence: TGTGCCAGCAGCGTAGGGGGACTAGCGGGATATGAGCAGTTCTTC. Residues: CASSVGGLAGYEQFF.

In its sample, this clone was seen once. The chain links TRBV5-6 to TRBJ2-5; the match to TRBD2 covers 12 bases. The J call could be wrong; TRBJ2-7 is a better fit for the DNA end. The CDR3 is 16 amino acids. Per the germline V gene, CDR1 is SGHDT and CDR2 is YYEEEE. The CDR3 DNA sequence: TGTGCCAGCAGTCTCCGACTAGCGGGAGCGGGTTACGAGCAGTACTTC. Its protein product is CASSLRLAGAGYEQYF.

The chain couples TRBV11-2 to TRBJ2-7; 10 positions match TRBD2. Germline V gene sequence: CDR1 SGHAT, CDR2 FQNNGV. Trimming cost V 4 bases and J 3 bases; bases outside gene matches: 6. The CDR3 loop spans 15 amino acids. Here the CDR3 reads CASSSPLAGHYEQYF. The DNA of the CDR3 is TGTGCCAGCAGCTCGCCACTAGCGGGACACTACGAGCAGTACTTC.

The chain carries TRBV28 and TRBJ1-1; the D is unclear. The CDR3 consists of 11 residues. Trimming left V 3 bases short and J 8 bases short, with 7 bases between. Germline V gene data show CDR1 as MDHEN and CDR2 as SYDVKM. CDR3 protein: CASSFLAEAFF. CDR3 DNA sequence: TGTGCCAGCAGTTTTCTGGCAGAAGCTTTCTTT. Drawing the rest from reference TRBV28 and TRBJ1-1, the complete variable domain is DVKVTQSSRYLVKRTGEKVFLECVQDMDHENMFWYRQDPGLGLRLIYFSYDVKMKEKGDIPEGYSVSREKKERFSLILESASTNQTSMYLCASSFLAEAFFGQGTRLTVV.

This clone was recorded only once. The chain joins TRBV2 to TRBJ1-6; D is unclear. Germline CDR1 reads SNHLY; CDR2 reads FYNNEI. Trimming removed 6 bases at V and 7 bases at J, with 16 bases between. The CDR3 consists of 15 residues. The chain's CDR3 is CASSLDGIPNSPLHF. DNA of the CDR3: TGTGCCAGCAGCCTCGACGGTATCCCAAATTCACCCCTCCACTTT.

V usage is TRBV28 and J usage is TRBJ2-1; D could derive from TRBD1 or TRBD2 (6 bases each). Trimming took 6 bases from V and 7 from J, leaving 19 bases between them. The CDR3 runs 15 residues. Germline V gene lookup returns CDR1 MDHEN and CDR2 SYDVKM. CDR3 protein: CASSPNRDWENEQFF. Here the CDR3 DNA reads TGTGCCAGCAGCCCGAACAGGGACTGGGAGAATGAGCAGTTCTTC.

The chain is built from TRBV5-1 and TRBJ2-5; tentative D call: TRBD2 (5 bases). The V and J ends lost 0 bases and 3 bases respectively, with 18 bases between them. Per germline, CDR1 SGHRS and CDR2 YFSETQ. This CDR3 spans 17 amino acids. The CDR3 DNA follows: TGCGCCAGCAGCTTGGACGGAAGGCGGGCTCACGAAGAGACCCAGTACTTC. The encoded protein is CASSLDGRRAHEETQYF.

V gene TRBV4-1 combines with J gene TRBJ1-6; TRBD1 aligns across 8 bases. From germline, CDR1 is MGHRA and CDR2 YSYEKL. The CDR3 runs to 14 residues. The trim removed 1 base at V and 9 bases at J, leaving 2 bases unmatched. The CDR3 coding sequence is TGCGCCAGCAGCCAAGCAGGGGGCGGTTCACCCCTCCACTTT. It specifies CASSQAGGGSPLHF.

The chain has TRBV6-6 and TRBJ2-1, with D hard to call. V shed 7 bases and J shed 3 bases, with 10 bases lying between them. The CDR3 contains 13 residues. Germline CDR1 is MNHNY and CDR2 is SVGAGI (reference sequence). CDR3 in amino acids: CASTSPLYNEQFF. CDR3 DNA sequence: TGTGCCAGCACGTCACCCCTCTACAATGAGCAGTTCTTC.

The CDR3 coding sequence is TGTGCCAGCTCACCTAGACAGGGACCCTCGAATGAGCAGTTCTTC. Its translation: CASSPRQGPSNEQFF. This sequence joins TRBV18 and TRBJ2-1; TRBD1 matches at 7 bases. Losses at the gene ends were 3 bases for V and 7 bases for J; bases not matched to a gene: 9. Germline CDR1 and CDR2: KGHSH and LQKENI. CDR3 size: 15 residues. The full variable domain, in which reference TRBV18 and TRBJ2-1 provide the parts outside the CDR3, is NAGVMQNPRHLVRRRGQEARLRCSPMKGHSHVYWYRQLPEEGLKFMVYLQKENIIDESGMPKERFSAEFPKEGPSILRIQQVVRGDSAAYFCASSPRQGPSNEQFFGPGTRLTVL.

This rearrangement joins TRBV5-1 to TRBJ2-5; 8 bases map to TRBD2. The CDR3 totals 12 residues. Germline assignment: CDR1 SGHRS and CDR2 YFSETQ. Here the CDR3 reads CPIAGPQETQYF. For the CDR3, the DNA is TGCCCGATAGCGGGACCCCAAGAGACCCAGTACTTC.

This clone has only one observation. The rearrangement uses TRBV6-1 and TRBJ1-2, with D maybe TRBD1 (6 bases). Trimming removed 3 bases from V and 6 bases from J, with 26 bases in between. This CDR3 is built from 18 residues. CDR1 MNHNS and CDR2 SASEGT come from the germline V gene. The CDR3 region has the DNA TGTGCCAGCAGTGACCCCTTTAGGGGGGGGGACAAAATAAATGGCTACACCTTC. This sequence encodes CASSDPFRGGDKINGYTF.

The chain carries TRBV2 and TRBJ1-4, with D hard to call. Between the trimmed V and J ends, which lost 4 bases and 7 bases, there was a span of 10 bases. Germline V gene data show CDR1 as SNHLY and CDR2 as FYNNEI. The CDR3 length is 13 residues. The CDR3 loop is CASSAIQSEKLFF. The CDR3 DNA reads as TGTGCCAGCAGTGCGATCCAAAGTGAAAAACTGTTTTTT.